The rows below give T cell receptor beta chains drawn from one sample of a study of OX40 agonist ivuxolimab in advanced cancers. TCRdb's table, derived via immunoSEQ multiplex PCR, lists solely in-frame clones and lacks some. The profile shows 72,000 or so clones, 65% to 85% of them singletons. The material was CD4+ or CD8+ T cells sorted from blood, obtained in a trial of the OX40 agonist ivuxolimab. The receptors stem from an adult with an advanced solid tumor such as melanoma, head and neck, liver or kidney cancer. The CDR3 runs from the conserved cysteine through the conserved F or W. Each record gives: J gene, V gene, D gene, CDR3 protein. D genes are given only for firm matches.

TRBJ1-4,TRBV5-1,NA,CASSLDSSGGELATNEKLFF
NA,TRBV5-1,TRBD1,CASTGQGTSYEQYF
TRBJ1-5,TRBV6-4,TRBD1,CASSSGGGQPQHF
TRBJ2-3,TRBV9,NA,CASSSDYVADTQYF
TRBJ2-1,TRBV5-1,NA,CASSGQTSYNEQFF
TRBJ1-6,TRBV2,TRBD1,CASSGQGDSPLHF
TRBJ1-1,TRBV5-6,NA,CASRENWSTEAFF
TRBJ1-2,TRBV6-5,NA,CASSYSSRPYGYTF
TRBJ1-2,TRBV5-6,NA,CASSFGGIGGYTF
TRBJ2-7,TRBV6-7,TRBD1,CASSQGDEQYF